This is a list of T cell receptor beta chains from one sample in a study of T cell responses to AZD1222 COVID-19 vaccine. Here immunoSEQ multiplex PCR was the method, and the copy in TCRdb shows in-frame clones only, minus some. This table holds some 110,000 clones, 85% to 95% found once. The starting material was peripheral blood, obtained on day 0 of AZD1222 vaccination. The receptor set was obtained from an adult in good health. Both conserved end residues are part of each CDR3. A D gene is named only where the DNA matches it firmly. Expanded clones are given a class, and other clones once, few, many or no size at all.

CASSLDFSYEQYF	TGCGCCAGCAGCTTGGACTTCTCCTACGAGCAGTACTTC	NA	NA	TRBJ2-7	TRBV5-1
CASSYRQYNSPLHF	TGTGCCAGCAGTTACCGACAGTATAATTCACCCCTCCACTTT	NA	few	TRBJ1-6	TRBV27
CASSVGTGYYGYTF	TGCGCCAGCAGCGTAGGGACAGGGTATTATGGCTACACCTTC	TRBD1	NA	TRBJ1-2	TRBV5-1
CAISELTGGTHGYTF	TGTGCCATCAGTGAGCTGACAGGGGGAACTCATGGCTACACCTTC	TRBD1	few	TRBJ1-2	TRBV10-3
CASRRGGSTDTQYF	TGCGCCAGCAGGAGGGGGGGTAGCACAGATACGCAGTATTTT	NA	once	TRBJ2-3	TRBV5-1
CAIRSRDRGNHEQYF	TGTGCCATCAGGTCCCGGGACAGGGGGAACCACGAGCAGTACTTC	TRBD1	few	TRBJ2-7	TRBV10-3
CASSLAGSYNEQFF	TGTGCCAGCAGTCTAGCGGGTTCCTACAATGAGCAGTTCTTC	TRBD2	once	TRBJ2-1	TRBV6-2/TRBV6-3
CASSSRDVSYEQYF	TGTGCCAGCAGCTCCCGGGACGTCTCCTACGAGCAGTACTTC	NA	NA	TRBJ2-7	TRBV7-2
CASSVNGGSGYTF	TGTGCCAGTAGTGTAAACGGGGGCTCTGGCTACACCTTC	NA	NA	TRBJ1-2	TRBV19
CAWSPRGLNTEAFF	TGTGCCTGGAGTCCCAGGGGGCTGAACACTGAAGCTTTCTTT	TRBD1	NA	TRBJ1-1	TRBV30
CASSAGGTEAFF	TGTGCCAGCAGTGCCGGGGGCACTGAAGCTTTCTTT	NA	NA	TRBJ1-1	TRBV27
CASSLNSGGVLETQYF	TGTGCCAGCAGTTTAAATAGCGGGGGAGTCTTGGAGACCCAGTACTTC	TRBD2	NA	TRBJ2-5	TRBV28
CATSVGALETQYF	TGTGCCACCAGTGTAGGGGCCCTTGAGACCCAGTACTTC	NA	NA	TRBJ2-5	TRBV24-1
CASSLGGTAPYEQYF	TGCGCCAGCAGCTTGGGGGGGACGGCACCCTACGAGCAGTACTTC	NA	NA	TRBJ2-7	TRBV5-1
CASSYNRGTEAFF	TGCGCCAGCAGCTATAACAGGGGCACTGAAGCTTTCTTT	TRBD1	NA	TRBJ1-1	TRBV5-1
CASSSGQISYNEQFF	TGTGCCAGCAGCTCCGGACAGATCTCCTACAATGAGCAGTTCTTC	NA	NA	TRBJ2-1	TRBV5-4
CASSPRQNTGELFF	TGTGCCAGCAGTCCGAGACAGAACACCGGGGAGCTGTTTTTT	NA	NA	TRBJ2-2	TRBV25-1
CASSPSPRMNTGELFF	TGTGCCAGCAGCCCCTCCCCGCGGATGAACACCGGGGAGCTGTTTTTT	NA	once	TRBJ2-2	TRBV7-9